The T cell receptor beta chain described here comes from a study of spatial heterogeneity in lung cancer. This clonotype was counted a few times. Being off target in a library aimed at alpha chains, this beta chain has a size of little meaning. This CDR3 is 15 amino acids long. Germline CDR1 SEHNR, CDR2 FQNEAQ (reference sequence). The V gene end was trimmed by 4 bases and the J gene end by 7 bases; junction bases not matched to a gene: 9. Time point: sample taken at primary tumor resection. Sequencing covered unsorted whole RNA taken from tumor, nontumor lung or frozen PBMC. MiXCR, applied by TCRdb to the 5' RACE reads, yields one record per CDR3 protein. The data contain several thousand distinct CDR3 sequences, about 53% of them singletons.

The chain has TRBV7-9 and TRBJ2-7, with 11 bases aligning to TRBD2. This receptor was obtained from a female donor with early-stage non-small cell lung cancer. The sequences come from PBMCs, collected at surgery. CDR3 sequence reads: CASSSVELAGEEQYF. The CDR3 DNA reads TGTGCCAGCAGCTCAGTAGAACTAGCGGGAGAGGAGCAGTACTTC.